Included here is one TCR beta chain sequence, with context. These data belong to a study of T cell responses to AZD1222 COVID-19 vaccine. Here immunoSEQ multiplex PCR was the method, and the copy in TCRdb shows in-frame clones only, minus some. The profile shows some 40,000 clones, around three quarters of them singletons. CDR1 and CDR2 from the germline V gene are SNHLY and FYNNEI. The V and J ends lost 7 bases and 1 base respectively, with 9 bases between them. The CDR3 is 13 amino acids. J is TRBJ2-3 and V is TRBV2; TRBD1 is a possible D gene (5 bases). This specimen consisted of peripheral blood, obtained on day 0 of AZD1222 vaccination. The TCR comes from an adult in good health. The CDR3 sequence: CASNLRGTDTQYF. CDR3 DNA: TGTGCCAGCAATCTCAGGGGCACAGATACGCAGTATTTT.